Following are 25 T cell receptor beta chains from one sample sequenced in a study of blood T cell repertoires in COVID-19. Only in-frame clones appear in the TCRdb table, and some are missing; sequencing was by immunoSEQ multiplex PCR. Among 400,000 to 450,000 clones listed, 70% to 90% were seen once. The sample was peripheral blood. These receptor sequences come from a woman aged 25 to 45 with active or convalescent COVID-19.

V usage is TRBV6-6 and J usage is TRBJ1-2, with D perhaps TRBD1 (6 bases). There are 13 residues in the CDR3. With 2 bases removed from V and 3 bases from J, the gap between germline ends came to 7 bases. CDR1 and CDR2 from the germline V gene are MNHNY and SVGAGI (reference sequence). Here the CDR3 reads CASSYNRDYGYTF. Written as DNA, the CDR3 is TGTGCCAGCAGTTACAACAGGGACTATGGCTACACCTTC.

The chain is built from TRBV19 and TRBJ1-4; TRBD1 agrees at 7 bases. The CDR3 loop spans 16 amino acids. Looked up from germline, CDR1 is LNHDA and CDR2 is SQIVND (reference sequence). After removal of 6 bases from V and 5 bases from J, the junction contained 12 bases not matched to a gene. CDR3 sequence reads: CASRRDSSGGNEKLFF. The CDR3 DNA follows: TGTGCCAGTAGGAGGGACAGTTCGGGAGGGAATGAAAAACTGTTTTTT.

The V gene is TRBV3-1 (or the pseudogene TRBV3-2), the J gene TRBJ2-3; tentatively, D is TRBD2 (5 bases). Germline V CDR1 and CDR2: LGHDT, YNNKEL (reference sequence). V shed 4 bases and J shed 0 bases, with 17 bases lying between them. The CDR3 sequence is 17 residues long. This chain's CDR3 is CASSRKRGEESTDTQYF. In DNA, the CDR3 is TGTGCCAGCAGCCGCAAACGGGGAGAGGAAAGCACAGATACGCAGTATTTT.

The V and J genes are TRBV4-1 and TRBJ2-7; 7 bases are a match to TRBD1. J lost 6 bases, V lost 1 base, and 6 bases had no gene match. Germline V gene sequence: CDR1 MGHRA, CDR2 YSYEKL. The CDR3 is 14 residues long. As DNA, the CDR3 is TGCGCCAGCAGCCAAGGGCACAGGGGTGGCGAGCAGTACTTC. Translating it yields CASSQGHRGGEQYF.

This chain links TRBV2 with TRBJ2-1; TRBD2 matches at 8 bases. Germline-derived CDR1 and CDR2 are SNHLY and FYNNEI. This CDR3 is built from 14 residues. V trimming: 4 bases; J trimming: 7 bases; junction bases outside the gene matches: 6. The CDR3 protein is CASSALAGMNEQFF. The CDR3 DNA reads as TGTGCCAGCAGTGCATTAGCGGGAATGAATGAGCAGTTCTTC.

V usage is TRBV19 and J usage is TRBJ1-1, with 7 nucleotides matching TRBD1. V dropped 5 bases and J dropped 6; count of bases not matched to a gene: 6. CDR3 length: 13 amino acids. The germline CDR1 and CDR2 sequences are LNHDA and SQIVND (reference sequence). CDR3 nucleotides: TGTGCCAGTAGTTTACGACAGGGCCCTGAAGCTTTCTTT. It translates to CASSLRQGPEAFF.

This chain links TRBV25-1 with TRBJ2-5; tentatively, D is TRBD1 (6 bases). V lost 2 bases and J 5 bases, leaving 18 bases between the germline ends. This CDR3 comprises 16 residues. The germline CDR1 and CDR2 sequences are MGHDK and SYGVNS. The CDR3 here is CASSEPPGQGRETQYF. Written as DNA, the CDR3 is TGTGCCAGCAGTGAACCCCCAGGGCAGGGGCGTGAGACCCAGTACTTC.

This chain's CDR3 is CASSQRELETQYF. CDR3 DNA: TGCGCCAGCAGCCAACGGGAGTTGGAGACCCAGTACTTC. This chain uses TRBV4-1 with TRBJ2-5; maybe TRBD2 (6 bases). The V end lost 2 bases, the J end lost 5 bases, and 9 bases lay between the germline ends. Looked up from germline, CDR1 is MGHRA and CDR2 is YSYEKL. The length of the CDR3 is 13 residues.

This chain uses TRBV12-3 or TRBV12-4 with TRBJ2-7; D possibly corresponds to TRBD1 (6 bases). The CDR3 contains 13 residues. Trimming cost V 6 bases and J 0 bases, with 9 bases left between them. The CDR3 coding sequence is TGTGCCAGCAGAACAGGGAGCTCCTACGAGCAGTACTTC. Translation gives CASRTGSSYEQYF.

In this sample, this clone turned up a few times. This chain links TRBV4-1 with TRBJ1-2; no firm D call. In germline, CDR1 is MGHRA, CDR2 YSYEKL. Trimming removed 0 bases at V and 4 bases at J, with 18 bases between. This CDR3 spans 17 amino acids. The CDR3 nucleotides are TGCGCCAGCAGCCAAGATGCCGCGGGTATAGGGAGCTATGGCTACACCTTC. Its protein is CASSQDAAGIGSYGYTF.

The chain joins TRBV9 to TRBJ2-4, with D perhaps matching TRBD2 (6 bases). Trimming took off 3 bases at V and 6 bases at J, with 16 bases between the two ends. Germline V CDR1 and CDR2: SGDLS, YYNGEE. The CDR3 is 15 residues long. CDR3 in amino acids: CASSATSSGANIQYF. CDR3 in DNA: TGTGCCAGCAGCGCAACTAGCTCCGGTGCAAACATTCAGTACTTC.

The gene calls are TRBV5-4 and TRBJ1-1, with D perhaps TRBD1 (5 bases). Germline V gene sequence: CDR1 SGHNT, CDR2 YYREEE (reference sequence). V lost 4 bases to trimming and J lost 0 bases, with 10 bases between them. This CDR3 comprises 14 residues. The DNA of the CDR3 is TGTGCCAGCAGCCTGGGGCTCGTGAACACTGAAGCTTTCTTT. Protein product: CASSLGLVNTEAFF.

The chain joins TRBV19 to TRBJ2-1, with 10 bases matching TRBD2. The CDR3 is 13 residues long. Germline-derived CDR1 and CDR2 are LNHDA and SQIVND (reference sequence). The V and J ends lost 6 bases and 9 bases, in that order; junction bases with no gene match: 5. This CDR3 is CASRTSGSVEQFF. The CDR3, as DNA: TGTGCCAGTAGGACTAGCGGGTCTGTTGAGCAGTTCTTC.

V usage is TRBV29-1 and J usage is TRBJ2-3, with 10 bases lining up with TRBD1. Trimming took 7 bases from V and 5 from J; bases not matched to a gene: 6. In germline, CDR1 is SQVTM, CDR2 ANQGSEA. The CDR3 runs 13 residues. CDR3 region: CSALTGGRDTQYF. CDR3 coding DNA: TGCAGCGCTCTGACAGGGGGCAGAGATACGCAGTATTTT.

The chain couples TRBV30 to TRBJ2-7; 8 nucleotides agree with TRBD2. The CDR3 runs 14 residues. Germline CDR1 is GTSNPN and CDR2 is SVGIG (reference sequence). Trimming took 5 bases from V and 3 from J; bases not matched to a gene: 9. CDR3 sequence (DNA): TGTGCCTGGGGCGTAGCGGCGGGAGGCTACGAGCAGTACTTC. This encodes CAWGVAAGGYEQYF.

This clone was picked up a small number of times. The chain recombines TRBV11-2 with TRBJ1-2, with 10 bases aligning to TRBD1. The CDR3 totals 15 residues. V was clipped by 4 bases and J by 2 bases; unmatched bases: 4. In germline, CDR1 is SGHAT, CDR2 FQNNGV. The CDR3 here is CASSSRTGGNYGYTF. CDR3 bases: TGTGCCAGCAGCTCCCGGACAGGGGGGAACTATGGCTACACCTTC.

This chain connects TRBV25-1 to TRBJ1-4; D is perhaps TRBD1 (5 bases). Looked up from germline, CDR1 is MGHDK and CDR2 is SYGVNS. The CDR3 has 13 amino acids. V gave up 3 bases and J gave up 5 bases, with 7 bases separating them. CDR3 region: CASSEAGNEKLFF. The CDR3 DNA reads TGTGCCAGCAGTGAGGCAGGGAATGAAAAACTGTTTTTT.

For this clone: This specimen includes other DNA sequences encoding the same CDR3. The rearrangement joins TRBV2 to TRBJ1-1; D is ambiguous. The CDR3 loop spans 12 amino acids. V lost 8 bases and J lost 2, with 9 bases in between. Germline V gene sequence: CDR1 SNHLY, CDR2 FYNNEI. CDR3 region: CASRRGNTEAFF. Written as DNA, the CDR3 is TGTGCCAGCCGTCGGGGTAACACTGAAGCTTTCTTT.

This clone has a single count. In nucleotides, the CDR3 is TGTGCCAGCAGTCCGCCGGGACAGGGTGACTACAATGAGCAGTTCTTC. It encodes CASSPPGQGDYNEQFF. The chain is built from TRBV6-2 or TRBV6-3 and TRBJ2-1, with 9 nucleotides matching TRBD1. The V gene's germline CDR1 is MNHEY and CDR2 SVGEGT. The CDR3 length is 16 residues. Germline trimming cut 5 bases from V and 3 bases from J; bases unmatched to any gene: 8.

The chain is built from TRBV11-2 and TRBJ2-7; 9 nucleotides match TRBD1. The CDR3 is made up of 15 amino acids. The germline V gene has CDR1 SGHAT and CDR2 FQNNGV. Losses at the gene ends were 5 bases for V and 4 bases for J; bases not matched to a gene: 9. The CDR3 spells CASSPADRGIYEQYF. The CDR3 nucleotides are TGTGCCAGCAGCCCGGCTGACAGGGGGATTTACGAGCAGTACTTC.

This sequence joins TRBV2 and TRBJ2-1; possible D gene TRBD1, 6 bases. CDR3 size: 14 residues. V was trimmed by 6 bases and J by 8 bases, leaving 17 bases between them. In germline, CDR1 is SNHLY, CDR2 FYNNEI. Here the CDR3 reads CASRGDTGRDEQFF. The CDR3 DNA sequence: TGTGCCAGCAGGGGGGACACTGGTAGGGATGAGCAGTTCTTC.

This chain connects TRBV27 to TRBJ1-2; 7 bases agree with TRBD1. The CDR3 is made up of 14 amino acids. Germline CDR1 is MNHEY and CDR2 is SMNVEV (reference sequence). The trim removed 5 bases at V and 3 bases at J, leaving 6 bases unmatched. CDR3 sequence reads: CASSPDRVYYGYTF. CDR3 in DNA: TGTGCCAGCAGTCCCGACAGGGTTTACTATGGCTACACCTTC.

The rearrangement joins TRBV6-1 to TRBJ1-2, with TRBD1 matching over 11 bases. The length of the CDR3 is 15 residues. The V segment lost 0 bases and the J segment 8 bases; nucleotides outside the gene matches: 5. Per germline, CDR1 MNHNS and CDR2 SASEGT. CDR3 DNA: TGTGCCAGCAGTGAAGCGCCGGGACAGGGGGGAGGCTACACCTTC. This translates into CASSEAPGQGGGYTF.

The genes are TRBV15 and TRBJ2-3, with D perhaps TRBD1 (6 bases). V was shortened by 5 bases and J by 3 bases, with 18 bases between the two germline ends. The CDR3 runs to 16 residues. The germline V gene has CDR1 LNHNV and CDR2 YYDKDF (reference sequence). The CDR3 region has the DNA TGTGCCACCAGCGCTAGAGTAACAGGGCTAACAGATACGCAGTATTTT. Amino acid sequence: CATSARVTGLTDTQYF. Drawing the rest from reference TRBV15 and TRBJ2-3, the complete variable domain is DAMVIQNPRYQVTQFGKPVTLSCSQTLNHNVMYWYQQKSSQAPKLLFHYYDKDFNNEADTPDNFQSRRPNTSFCFLDIRSPGLGDTAMYLCATSARVTGLTDTQYFGPGTRLTVL.

The chain uses TRBV5-1 and TRBJ2-3; 10 bases map to TRBD2. After removal of 4 bases from V and 2 bases from J, the junction contained 7 bases not matched to a gene. CDR1 SGHRS and CDR2 YFSETQ come from the germline V gene. CDR3 length: 16 residues. This CDR3 is CASSLGSGGFTDTQYF. The CDR3 DNA reads as TGCGCCAGCAGCCTAGGTAGCGGGGGGTTCACAGATACGCAGTATTTT.